Here is one TCR beta chain with its context. Its antigen is unknown. Each CDR3 protein is one row after TCRdb ran MiXCR on the 5' RACE reads. The sample consists of around 250,000 distinct CDR3 sequences, roughly 13% of them appearing once. V was cut by 0 bases and J by 12 bases, with 12 bases left in between. This CDR3 contains 13 residues. The germline CDR1 and CDR2 sequences are LGHNA and YSLEER. The data were taken from a study of identical twins. Study results and limitations: In beta out-of-frame sequences, the excess sharing between twins was weaker.

These data were also filed under a second study, of yellow fever vaccine responses in identical twins.

The chain has TRBV4-3 and TRBJ2-1, with D tentatively TRBD2 (5 bases). The material sequenced was memory (CD45RO+) T cells sorted from blood. The source is a woman under 30 in good health. The CDR3 DNA sequence: TGCGCCAGCAGCCAAGATTGGGCGGGTGGGCAGTTCTTC. It translates to CASSQDWAGGQFF.